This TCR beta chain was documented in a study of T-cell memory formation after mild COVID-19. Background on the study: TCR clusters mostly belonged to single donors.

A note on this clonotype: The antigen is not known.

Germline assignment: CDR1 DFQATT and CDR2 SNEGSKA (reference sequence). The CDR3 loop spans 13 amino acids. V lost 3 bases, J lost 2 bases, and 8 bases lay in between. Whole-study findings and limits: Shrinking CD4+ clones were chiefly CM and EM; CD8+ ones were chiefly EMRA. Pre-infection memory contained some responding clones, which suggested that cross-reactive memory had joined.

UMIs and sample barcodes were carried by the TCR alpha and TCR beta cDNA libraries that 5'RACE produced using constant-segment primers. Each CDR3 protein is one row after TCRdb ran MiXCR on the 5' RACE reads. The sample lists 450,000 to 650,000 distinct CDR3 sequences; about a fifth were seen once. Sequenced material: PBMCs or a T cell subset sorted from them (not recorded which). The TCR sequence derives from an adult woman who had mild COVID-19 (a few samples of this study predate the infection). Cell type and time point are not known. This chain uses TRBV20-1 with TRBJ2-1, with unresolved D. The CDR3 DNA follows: TGCAGTGCTAGGGTGGCTGCCTACAATGAGCAGTTCTTC. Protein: CSARVAAYNEQFF.